These T cell receptor beta chains were read from a single sample in a study of graft-versus-host responses after intestinal transplantation. The protocol was immunoSEQ multiplex PCR, while the TCRdb copy is restricted to in-frame clones and leaves out a portion. Altogether approximately 86,000 clones are present, roughly 91% being singletons, with the ten largest covering roughly 0.1%. These receptors are not linked to any known antigen. The specimen comprised unstimulated CD4+ T cells sorted from spleen or lymph node cells, sampled before intestinal transplant. Every receptor here comes from a human donor who received an intestinal transplant. CDR3s include the opening cysteine and the closing phenylalanine or tryptophan. A D gene is named only where the DNA matches it firmly. Clone size, where shown, is once, few, many, or a class for clones that have expanded.

D gene: TRBD2
V gene: TRBV6-5
clone size: -
J gene: TRBJ2-1
CDR3 protein: CASSYSSLAVYNEQFF
CDR3 DNA: TGTGCCAGCAGTTACTCGAGCCTAGCGGTGTACAATGAGCAGTTCTTC

D gene: -
V gene: TRBV29-1
clone size: -
J gene: TRBJ1-1
CDR3 protein: CSVVENRATEAFF
CDR3 DNA: TGCAGCGTCGTCGAGAACAGGGCTACTGAAGCTTTCTTT

D gene: -
V gene: TRBV6-5
clone size: -
J gene: TRBJ2-3
CDR3 protein: CASSSTGIGTDTQYF
CDR3 DNA: TGTGCCAGCAGTTCCACCGGGATTGGCACAGATACGCAGTATTTT

D gene: -
V gene: TRBV19
clone size: -
J gene: TRBJ1-6
CDR3 protein: CASSREGSYNSPLHF
CDR3 DNA: TGTGCCAGTAGTCGTGAGGGCTCCTATAATTCACCCCTCCACTTT

D gene: TRBD1
V gene: TRBV25-1
clone size: -
J gene: TRBJ2-7
CDR3 protein: CASSRTGGLSSSYEQYF
CDR3 DNA: TGTGCCAGCAGCCGGACAGGGGGCCTCAGTAGCTCCTACGAGCAGTACTTC

D gene: -
V gene: TRBV5-8
clone size: -
J gene: TRBJ1-3
CDR3 protein: CASSLRQISGNTIYF
CDR3 DNA: TGTGCCAGCAGCTTGAGACAGATCTCTGGAAACACCATATATTTT

D gene: TRBD2
V gene: TRBV2
clone size: -
J gene: TRBJ2-3
CDR3 protein: CASKWGGTTDTQYF
CDR3 DNA: TGTGCCAGCAAGTGGGGGGGGACCACAGATACGCAGTATTTT

D gene: -
V gene: TRBV30
clone size: -
J gene: TRBJ2-5
CDR3 protein: CACSLETQYF
CDR3 DNA: TGTGCCTGTTCCCTGGAGACCCAGTACTTC

D gene: -
V gene: TRBV12-2
clone size: -
J gene: TRBJ1-1
CDR3 protein: CASRLGLPGQVMDTEAFF
CDR3 DNA: TGTGCAAGTCGCTTAGGACTTCCGGGACAGGTGATGGACACTGAAGCTTTCTTT

D gene: -
V gene: TRBV13
clone size: -
J gene: TRBJ2-7
CDR3 protein: CASSQGGSYEQYF
CDR3 DNA: TGTGCCAGCAGCCAAGGCGGATCCTACGAGCAGTACTTC

D gene: -
V gene: TRBV7-9
clone size: once
J gene: TRBJ2-1
CDR3 protein: CASSLSPRLGLLYNEQFF
CDR3 DNA: TGTGCCAGCAGCTTAAGTCCCCGACTAGGTCTGCTCTACAATGAGCAGTTCTTC

D gene: -
V gene: TRBV12-1
clone size: -
J gene: TRBJ1-3
CDR3 protein: CASSFTPDRLGNTIYF
CDR3 DNA: TGTGCCAGCAGCTTTACCCCGGACAGACTTGGAAACACCATATATTTT

D gene: TRBD1
V gene: TRBV5-1
clone size: -
J gene: TRBJ1-2
CDR3 protein: CASSPRTGNNYGYTF
CDR3 DNA: TGCGCCAGCAGCCCTAGGACAGGGAACAACTATGGCTACACCTTC

D gene: TRBD1
V gene: TRBV4-3
clone size: -
J gene: TRBJ2-7
CDR3 protein: CASSQDLGQDLYEQYF
CDR3 DNA: TGCGCCAGCAGCCAAGATCTGGGACAGGATCTTTACGAGCAGTACTTC

D gene: TRBD2
V gene: TRBV5-1
clone size: -
J gene: TRBJ2-1
CDR3 protein: CASSLASGGRSSYNEQFF
CDR3 DNA: TGCGCCAGCAGCTTGGCTAGCGGGGGACGGAGCTCCTACAATGAGCAGTTCTTC

D gene: TRBD2
V gene: TRBV7-2
clone size: -
J gene: TRBJ2-7
CDR3 protein: CASSLSLAGGSYEQYF
CDR3 DNA: TGTGCCAGCAGCTTATCCCTAGCGGGGGGTTCCTACGAGCAGTACTTC

D gene: -
V gene: TRBV29-1
clone size: -
J gene: TRBJ1-4
CDR3 protein: CSVQRTTNEKLFF
CDR3 DNA: TGCAGCGTTCAGAGGACAACTAATGAAAAACTGTTTTTT

D gene: -
V gene: TRBV6-5
clone size: -
J gene: TRBJ2-3
CDR3 protein: CASSYTTVSTDTQYF
CDR3 DNA: TGTGCCAGCAGTTACACGACAGTTAGCACAGATACGCAGTATTTT

D gene: TRBD1
V gene: TRBV30
clone size: -
J gene: TRBJ2-7
CDR3 protein: CAWSLRQGLLSMQYF
CDR3 DNA: TGTGCCTGGAGCCTTCGACAGGGGCTCCTTTCCATGCAGTACTTC

D gene: -
V gene: TRBV6-5
clone size: -
J gene: TRBJ2-7
CDR3 protein: CASSYSWQGNYEQYF
CDR3 DNA: TGTGCCAGCAGTTACTCGTGGCAGGGGAACTACGAGCAGTACTTC

D gene: TRBD2
V gene: TRBV5-1
clone size: -
J gene: TRBJ2-3
CDR3 protein: CASSPRGLAGGPTDTQYF
CDR3 DNA: TGCGCCAGCAGCCCGAGAGGACTAGCGGGGGGGCCGACAGATACGCAGTATTTT

D gene: -
V gene: TRBV2
clone size: -
J gene: TRBJ1-1
CDR3 protein: CASSEAGAKGRPNTEAFF
CDR3 DNA: TGTGCCAGCAGTGAAGCGGGCGCCAAAGGGAGGCCGAACACTGAAGCTTTCTTT

D gene: TRBD1
V gene: TRBV30
clone size: -
J gene: TRBJ1-6
CDR3 protein: CAWSPRTGGDSPLHF
CDR3 DNA: TGTGCCTGGAGCCCCCGGACAGGGGGGGATTCACCCCTCCACTTT

D gene: -
V gene: TRBV5-5
clone size: -
J gene: TRBJ2-7
CDR3 protein: CASSLAGRGYEQYF
CDR3 DNA: TGTGCCAGCAGCTTGGCCGGCAGGGGCTACGAGCAGTACTTC

D gene: TRBD1
V gene: TRBV30
clone size: -
J gene: TRBJ1-2
CDR3 protein: CAWNYGTAFNYGYTF
CDR3 DNA: TGTGCCTGGAATTACGGGACAGCATTTAACTATGGCTACACCTTC

D gene: -
V gene: TRBV7-2
clone size: -
J gene: TRBJ2-4
CDR3 protein: CASSLGSSSPWTKNIQYF
CDR3 DNA: TGTGCCAGCAGCTTAGGGTCTAGCTCTCCCTGGACCAAAAACATTCAGTACTTC

D gene: TRBD2
V gene: TRBV7-8
clone size: -
J gene: TRBJ2-2
CDR3 protein: CASSFASGGTGELFF
CDR3 DNA: TGTGCCAGCAGCTTTGCTAGCGGGGGGACCGGGGAGCTGTTTTTT

D gene: TRBD1
V gene: TRBV30
clone size: -
J gene: TRBJ2-6
CDR3 protein: CAWSWGKGAVGGANVLTF
CDR3 DNA: TGTGCCTGGAGTTGGGGAAAGGGGGCGGTAGGTGGGGCCAACGTCCTGACTTTC

D gene: -
V gene: TRBV6-5
clone size: -
J gene: TRBJ2-7
CDR3 protein: CASSYRGTDTYEQYF
CDR3 DNA: TGTGCCAGCAGTTATAGGGGGACGGACACCTACGAGCAGTACTTC

D gene: -
V gene: TRBV30
clone size: -
J gene: TRBJ1-4
CDR3 protein: CAWSVGQRQTNEKLFF
CDR3 DNA: TGTGCCTGGAGTGTCGGTCAGAGACAAACTAATGAAAAACTGTTTTTT

D gene: -
V gene: TRBV5-1
clone size: -
J gene: TRBJ2-2
CDR3 protein: CASSLALTNTGELFF
CDR3 DNA: TGCGCCAGCAGCTTGGCCCTAACGAACACCGGGGAGCTGTTTTTT

D gene: TRBD2
V gene: TRBV11-2
clone size: -
J gene: TRBJ2-7
CDR3 protein: CASSPSGGLYEQYF
CDR3 DNA: TGTGCCAGCAGCCCTAGCGGGGGGTTGTACGAGCAGTACTTC

D gene: TRBD2
V gene: TRBV25-1
clone size: -
J gene: TRBJ2-5
CDR3 protein: CASSDPTSVETQYF
CDR3 DNA: TGTGCCAGCAGTGACCCGACTAGCGTGGAGACCCAGTACTTC

D gene: TRBD2
V gene: TRBV11-3
clone size: -
J gene: TRBJ2-5
CDR3 protein: CASSLDLAGAETQYF
CDR3 DNA: TGTGCCAGCAGCTTAGATTTAGCGGGGGCGGAGACCCAGTACTTC

D gene: -
V gene: TRBV29-1
clone size: -
J gene: TRBJ2-5
CDR3 protein: CSATLPDQDQETQYF
CDR3 DNA: TGCAGCGCTACCCTCCCCGATCAGGACCAAGAGACCCAGTACTTC

D gene: TRBD2
V gene: TRBV28
clone size: -
J gene: TRBJ2-1
CDR3 protein: CASSLLVAGAYNEQFF
CDR3 DNA: TGTGCCAGCAGTTTATTGGTAGCGGGGGCCTACAATGAGCAGTTCTTC

D gene: TRBD2
V gene: TRBV5-1
clone size: -
J gene: TRBJ2-2
CDR3 protein: CASSPTSIHTGELFF
CDR3 DNA: TGCGCCAGCAGCCCGACTAGCATCCACACCGGGGAGCTGTTTTTT

D gene: TRBD2
V gene: TRBV10-2
clone size: -
J gene: TRBJ2-5
CDR3 protein: CASSEWLAGMQQYF
CDR3 DNA: TGCGCCAGCAGTGAGTGGCTAGCGGGGATGCAGCAGTACTTC

D gene: -
V gene: TRBV7-2
clone size: -
J gene: TRBJ2-5
CDR3 protein: CASSLGGFQETQYF
CDR3 DNA: TGTGCCAGCAGCTTAGGAGGCTTCCAAGAGACCCAGTACTTC

D gene: TRBD1
V gene: TRBV27
clone size: -
J gene: TRBJ1-4
CDR3 protein: CASSSITSRTGVFANEKLFF
CDR3 DNA: TGTGCCAGCAGTTCGATAACGTCCCGGACAGGGGTATTCGCTAATGAAAAACTGTTTTTT